Listed below are T cell receptor beta chains from one sample, sequenced in a study of spatial heterogeneity in lung cancer. TCRdb fed the 5' RACE reads into MiXCR, producing one record per CDR3 protein. The top ten clones hold less than 25% of a sample with 20,000 to 30,000 distinct CDR3 sequences, 8.5% to 10% of them seen once. The specimen was PBMCs, collected at follow-up. These receptors were taken from a male donor with early-stage non-small cell lung cancer. The CDR3 runs from the conserved cysteine through the conserved F or W. The order of the fields is J gene, V gene, CDR3 protein.

J gene: TRBJ2-5; V gene: TRBV6-5; CDR3 protein: CASSPDSIKTQYF
J gene: TRBJ2-7; V gene: TRBV4-1; CDR3 protein: CASSQDLAELAYEQYF
J gene: TRBJ2-7; V gene: TRBV5-1; CDR3 protein: CASSLEAEQYF
J gene: TRBJ2-7; V gene: TRBV18; CDR3 protein: CASSPRTGAGSFGEQYF
J gene: TRBJ1-3; V gene: TRBV6-5; CDR3 protein: CASSASGTGDPTGNTIYF
J gene: TRBJ2-3; V gene: TRBV29-1; CDR3 protein: CSVSQGAGTDTQYF
J gene: TRBJ2-3; V gene: TRBV28; CDR3 protein: CASSLISGGYTDTQYF
J gene: TRBJ2-1; V gene: TRBV7-2; CDR3 protein: CASSRPRTSGGQGYNEQFF
J gene: TRBJ2-5; V gene: TRBV11-2; CDR3 protein: CASSSRNKETQYF
J gene: TRBJ1-1; V gene: TRBV7-2; CDR3 protein: CASSLTGTVNTEAFF
J gene: TRBJ2-1; V gene: TRBV24-1; CDR3 protein: CATSDFRTSGGHNEQFF
J gene: TRBJ1-3; V gene: TRBV28; CDR3 protein: CASTLPMSSGNTIYF
J gene: TRBJ2-4; V gene: TRBV4-1; CDR3 protein: CASSLNGVTYNIQYF
J gene: TRBJ1-1; V gene: TRBV20-1; CDR3 protein: CSATTLQGREAFF
J gene: TRBJ2-2; V gene: TRBV12-3/TRBV12-4; CDR3 protein: CASSLAIQPPELFF
J gene: TRBJ2-3; V gene: TRBV7-9; CDR3 protein: CASSFGGGVGDTQYF
J gene: TRBJ2-7; V gene: TRBV27; CDR3 protein: CARGQGNEQYF
J gene: TRBJ2-3; V gene: TRBV11-3; CDR3 protein: CASSRSASPDTQYF
J gene: TRBJ1-1; V gene: TRBV5-5; CDR3 protein: CASSGRVNTEAFF
J gene: TRBJ1-3; V gene: TRBV25-1; CDR3 protein: CASSEYRGELSGNTIYF
J gene: TRBJ1-4; V gene: TRBV5-1; CDR3 protein: CASSPEGRKLFF
J gene: TRBJ2-2; V gene: TRBV28; CDR3 protein: CASTIQGTGELFF